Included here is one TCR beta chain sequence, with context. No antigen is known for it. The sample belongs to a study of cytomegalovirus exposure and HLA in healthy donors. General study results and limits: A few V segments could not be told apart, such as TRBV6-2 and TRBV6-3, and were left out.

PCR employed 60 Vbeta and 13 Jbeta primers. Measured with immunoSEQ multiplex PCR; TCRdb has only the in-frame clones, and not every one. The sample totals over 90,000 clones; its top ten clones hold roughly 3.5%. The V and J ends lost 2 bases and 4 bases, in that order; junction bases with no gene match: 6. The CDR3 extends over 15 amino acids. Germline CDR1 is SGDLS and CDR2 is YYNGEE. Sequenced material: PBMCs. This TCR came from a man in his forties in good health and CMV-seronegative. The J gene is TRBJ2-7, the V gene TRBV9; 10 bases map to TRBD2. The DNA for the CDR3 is TGTGCCAGCAGCGTCCTAGCGGGAGTGTTGTACGAGCAGTACTTC. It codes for CASSVLAGVLYEQYF.